The 18 T cell receptor beta chains below were found in one sample sequenced in a study of T cells in Graves' hyperthyroidism and ophthalmopathy. RNA transcripts yielded amplified TCR beta CDR3 regions. HTBI primers were the set used in a first-round RT-PCR of the TCR CDR3. TCRdb fed the multiplex PCR reads into MiXCR, producing one record per CDR3 protein. The sample consists of roughly 700,000 distinct CDR3 sequences, 12% to 15% of them appearing once. Specimen: blood. The receptors stem from a woman in her late teens or twenties with Graves' hyperthyroidism.

This clonotype showed up just a few times. V is TRBV5-1 and J is TRBJ2-3; D uncertain. V lost 0 bases to trimming and J lost 4 bases, with 12 bases between them. The CDR3 runs 15 residues. CDR1 is SGHRS, CDR2 YFSETQ, per germline. The CDR3 coding sequence is TGCGCCAGCAGCTTGGAGCCCCGCTCGGCAGATACGCAGTATTTT. It specifies CASSLEPRSADTQYF.

In its sample, this clonotype was seen many times. The chain recombines TRBV24-1 with TRBJ2-2; D remains ambiguous. The length of the CDR3 is 15 residues. V was trimmed by 7 bases and J by 1 base, leaving 12 bases between them. Germline-derived CDR1 and CDR2 are KGHDR and SFDVKD. The CDR3 spells CATSGQALNTGELFF. The CDR3 DNA reads as TGTGCCACCAGCGGGCAGGCGTTGAACACCGGGGAGCTGTTTTTT.

The V and J genes are TRBV25-1 and TRBJ1-2, with D perhaps matching TRBD1 (6 bases). CDR3 size: 12 residues. Germline V gene data show CDR1 as MGHDK and CDR2 as SYGVNS. V lost 10 bases to trimming and J lost 3 bases, with 12 bases between them. This chain's CDR3 is CATTGQDYGYTF. As DNA, the CDR3 is TGTGCCACCACGGGACAAGACTATGGCTACACCTTC.

This clonotype appeared many times. The chain uses TRBV5-1 and TRBJ2-7; TRBD1 might be the D (6 bases). Germline V gene sequence: CDR1 SGHRS, CDR2 YFSETQ. The V end lost 0 bases, the J end lost 4 bases, and 23 bases lay between the germline ends. CDR3 length: 18 amino acids. CDR3 DNA: TGCGCCAGCAGCTTGGCCGTCGTGACAGGACCGAGTTATTACGAGCAGTACTTC. Translation gives CASSLAVVTGPSYYEQYF. The variable domain in full, with the rest retrieved from reference TRBV5-1 and TRBJ2-7, is KAGVTQTPRYLIKTRGQQVTLSCSPISGHRSVSWYQQTPGQGLQFLFEYFSETQRNKGNFPGRFSGRQFSNSRSEMNVSTLELGDSALYLCASSLAVVTGPSYYEQYFGPGTRLTVT.

At least ten counts were recorded for this clonotype. The chain recombines TRBV30 with TRBJ2-1, with 8 bases lining up with TRBD2. V was clipped by 7 bases and J by 6 bases; unmatched bases: 11. The CDR3 is 14 amino acids. Germline loops: CDR1 GTSNPN, CDR2 SVGIG (reference sequence). The CDR3 bases are TGTGCCTTCACCAACTCCGGGACTAGCAATGAGCAGTTCTTC. Encoded protein: CAFTNSGTSNEQFF.

This chain links TRBV10-1 with TRBJ1-2; 7 bases map to TRBD1. Per the germline V gene, CDR1 is WNHNN and CDR2 is SYGVQD (reference sequence). J gave up 2 bases and V 7 bases, and 13 bases lay outside the gene matches. The CDR3 consists of 16 residues. The CDR3 spells CASTVDRALSNYGYTF. The CDR3 region has the DNA TGCGCCAGCACCGTTGACAGGGCCCTTTCGAACTATGGCTACACCTTC.

This clonotype has at least ten counts. The chain couples TRBV13 to TRBJ1-1, with D possibly being TRBD1 (5 bases). V was pared by 4 bases and J by 1 base, with 10 bases between. The CDR3 totals 14 residues. Looked up from germline, CDR1 is PRHDT and CDR2 is FYEKMQ (reference sequence). CDR3 nucleotide sequence: TGTGCCAGCAGCTCCAAAAGGGGGAACACTGAAGCTTTCTTT. This codes for CASSSKRGNTEAFF.

This chain connects TRBV13 to TRBJ2-7; 7 nucleotides align to TRBD2. TRBJ2-1 explains the end of the DNA better; the J call may be wrong. The CDR3 is 15 amino acids. The V gene's germline CDR1 is PRHDT and CDR2 FYEKMQ (reference sequence). The CDR3 sequence is CASSARLAQSYEQFF. CDR3 DNA: TGTGCCAGCAGCGCGCGACTAGCCCAAAGCTACGAGCAGTTCTTC.

In this sample, this clonotype turned up many times. DNA of the CDR3: TGTGCCTGGAGCGGGACAGGGAGTACTGAAGCTTTCTTT. Protein: CAWSGTGSTEAFF. J is TRBJ1-1 and V is TRBV30, with 9 bases aligning to TRBD1. The V segment lost 3 bases and the J segment 5 bases; nucleotides outside the gene matches: 4. CDR1 is GTSNPN, CDR2 SVGIG, per germline (reference sequence). The CDR3 totals 13 residues.

The table lists this clonotype with many counts. The genes are TRBV20-1 and TRBJ1-2; the D gene is possibly TRBD1 (6 bases). CDR3 length: 13 residues. Trimming shortened V by 5 bases and J by 7 bases, and 17 bases separated the two germline ends. Germline lookup yields CDR1 DFQATT and CDR2 SNEGSKA (reference sequence). CDR3 DNA: TGCAGTGCTCCGACTCCAGGGGAGTTTGGCTACACCTTC. Protein product: CSAPTPGEFGYTF.

This clonotype was seen many times. The chain links TRBV28 to TRBJ2-1, with TRBD1 matching over 8 bases. Germline CDR1 MDHEN, CDR2 SYDVKM. Trimming took 3 bases from V and 2 from J; bases not matched to a gene: 3. The CDR3 is 15 residues long. The CDR3, as DNA: TGTGCCAGCAGTTTGCCGACAGGGGCCTACAATGAGCAGTTCTTC. Amino acid sequence: CASSLPTGAYNEQFF.

This clonotype was detected many times. The rearrangement links TRBV9 to TRBJ2-7, with D perhaps matching TRBD2 (6 bases). The CDR3 has 13 residues. Germline V gives CDR1 SGDLS, CDR2 YYNGEE. V lost 0 bases and J 5 bases, leaving 9 bases between the germline ends. In nucleotides, the CDR3 is TGTGCCAGCAGCGTAGGGAGGGTAGACGAGCAGTACTTC. Amino acid sequence: CASSVGRVDEQYF.

This chain joins TRBV12-3 or TRBV12-4 and TRBJ1-3; weak D call: TRBD1 (5 bases). The CDR3 runs to 13 residues. Trimming took 9 bases from V and 0 from J, leaving 9 bases between them. CDR3 in DNA: TGTGCCAGTAGGGGATCCTCTGGAAACACCATATATTTT. Its translation is CASRGSSGNTIYF.

Concerning this clonotype: A read error may explain this, as a much larger clone is one base away. The final CDR3 position lacks the conserved phenylalanine or tryptophan, pointing to a likely read error. The chain couples TRBV30 to TRBJ2-2; no clear D. Germline V lookup: CDR1 GTSNPN, CDR2 SVGIG (reference sequence). Trimming cost V 0 bases and J 3 bases, with 14 bases left between them. This CDR3 spans 16 amino acids. CDR3: CAWSVPTALYTGELFL. CDR3 in DNA: TGTGCCTGGAGTGTCCCAACGGCCCTATACACCGGGGAGCTGTTTTTG.

This clonotype was seen many times. The genes are TRBV10-3 and TRBJ2-7; D is undetermined. The CDR3 has 16 amino acids. Trimming cost V 0 bases and J 0 bases, with 12 bases left between them. Germline loops: CDR1 ENHRY, CDR2 SYGVKD. CDR3 loop: CAISESPGLSSYEQYF. In nucleotides, the CDR3 is TGTGCCATCAGTGAGTCCCCGGGTCTTAGCTCCTACGAGCAGTACTTC.

This clonotype was counted a single time. The rearrangement uses TRBV19 and TRBJ2-1, with unresolved D. This CDR3 is 16 amino acids long. V was clipped by 7 bases and J by 0 bases, with 16 bases between them. Germline values: CDR1 LNHDA, CDR2 SQIVND (reference sequence). The CDR3 loop reads CASIGSPASSYNEQFF. The CDR3 nucleotides read TGTGCCAGTATAGGTAGCCCTGCAAGCTCCTACAATGAGCAGTTCTTC.

This clonotype showed up many times. V and J are TRBV7-9 and TRBJ2-7; D possibly corresponds to TRBD1 (6 bases). The CDR3 has 15 residues. CDR1 SEHNR and CDR2 FQNEAQ come from the germline V gene (reference sequence). V was trimmed by 1 base and J by 5 bases, leaving 15 bases between them. CDR3 sequence: CASSLVRGEGDEQYF. CDR3 nucleotides: TGTGCCAGCAGCTTAGTCCGTGGCGAGGGGGACGAGCAGTACTTC. Looking up the rest from reference TRBV7-9 and TRBJ2-7 gives the full variable domain: DTGVSQNPRHKITKRGQNVTFRCDPISEHNRLYWYRQTLGQGPEFLTYFQNEAQLEKSRLLSDRFSAERPKGSFSTLEIQRTEQGDSAMYLCASSLVRGEGDEQYFGPGTRLTVT.

The chain joins TRBV4-2 to TRBJ2-3, with unresolved D. V was clipped by 1 base and J by 5 bases, with 13 bases between them. Germline V lookup: CDR1 LGHNA, CDR2 YNFKEQ. The CDR3 has 15 residues. The CDR3 nucleotides are TGTGCCAGCAGCCAAGTACAGATCACGGTAGATACGCAGTATTTT. Amino acids: CASSQVQITVDTQYF.